This T cell receptor beta chain was recorded in a study of shared clonotypes between healthy human individuals (dated by TCRdb to between 2020 and 2021). Study-level background: The cohort comprised a couple of women and a few men aged 18 to 49 years. To estimate repertoire size and how much clonotype sharing occurs between individuals, the study deeply sequenced the blood TCR repertoires of a handful of healthy adults. Libraries were prepared and TCR repertoires were sequenced by different laboratories using diverse techniques, in order to increase sequencing depth and limit assay-specific biases. Leukapheresis yielded between about 0.94 and 9 billion PBMCs per donor. For each donor, CD4 naive and CD4 memory were each given three plates, CD8 naive was given two plates, and CD8 memory was given one plate.

Using the deep immunoSEQ assay, multiplex PCR amplified TCR CDR3 regions from genomic DNA. Extracted genomic DNA from each cell subset was distributed evenly across all wells of several immunoSEQ 96-well plates, and each plate was treated as a replicate. For sorted subsets, approximately 190 ng genomic DNA, equal to 30,000 to 35,000 T cell genomes, was loaded into each replicate PCR. Purified libraries were measured with a Qubit 3.0 fluorometer, size-checked on a Bioanalyzer 2100, and measured again with the KAPA Library Quantification kit. Each immunoSEQ 96-well plate was sequenced on its own single-read 150-cycle Illumina NextSeq 550 flow cell. As for how the authors treated the data: Because the immunoSEQ output included only junctional sequences and no quality scores, the filtering could not be the same as the filtering used for full-length reads. To assign V/J genes and CDR3, sequences were annotated using PyIR, a Python wrapper for IgBLAST v1.9, with IMGT germline references. Reads were removed for weak V/J assignments (E-value above 1e-6), missing CDR3, stop codons, out-of-frame junctions, or ambiguous translated residues. V3J clonotypes were defined by identical inferred V gene, J gene, and CDR3 amino acid sequence. The percentage overlap between two repertoires was calculated by dividing the number of shared unique clonotypes by the size of the smaller repertoire. Repertoire richness was assessed with RTK rarefaction, the Chao1 estimator, and Recon v2.1 estimates of unobserved clonotypes. OLGA was used to compute generation probabilities for all TCRbeta clonotypes that the gDNA method yielded from a handful of donors. Here the immuneACCESS table is served through TCRdb, limited to in-frame sequences with V and J called. Missing clones are a known gap in these copies; in checked studies unresolved V genes cover under half, and the rest lacks a known reason. That table gives V, J and clone size, and the DNA gave D and trimming. This sample is represented by about 2.3 million clones; under 95% of them were singletons. Approximately 0.39% of the sample belongs to the ten largest clones.

Healthy HIV-negative adults with no recently reported acute infections or vaccinations were included as donors. Only Caucasian adults living in Nashville, Tennessee, USA were represented among the donors. CD4+ T cells were enriched by magnetic negative selection, after which naive cells were positively selected on CD45RA and the negative fraction was taken as the memory subset. Blood was collected by leukapheresis, and PBMCs were isolated by Ficoll-Histopaque density gradient centrifugation and then cryopreserved in liquid nitrogen vapor phase. Purity and quantity of every magnetically sorted T cell population were checked by analytical flow cytometry. Genomic DNA was isolated from every sorted fraction and measured by UV absorbance on a Nanodrop 2000c. A word on this clone: It lacks a known antigen. No base quality values were provided; no much bigger clone lies one nucleotide off.

The CDR3, from cysteine to phenylalanine, totals 14 residues. The DNA shown is the 42-base CDR3, in frame from base 1. The germline V gene yields KGHSH for CDR1 and LQKENI for CDR2. Trimming at the junction amounts to 3 bases on V and 5 bases on J, and the germline ends lie 11 bases apart. Overall results and qualifications from the work: Pairwise subsampling led to the expectation that sequencing depth would affect the degree of clonotype sharing among donors. Higher generation probabilities were observed for clonotypes shared by all four sorted-subset donors than for non-shared clonotypes. Naive subsets generally had larger estimated clonotype richness than memory subsets did. The small number of donors limited the genetic and exposure-history diversity represented. Only blood was sampled, and tissue TCR repertoires likely differ from those in blood. Sharing across a few donors was observed for about 5% of naive CD4, 3% to 3.5% of naive CD8, 2% to 2.5% of memory CD4, and around 0.4% of memory CD8 clonotypes. Rarefaction of sorted-subset datasets indicated incomplete sequencing despite the large sequencing depth.

This receptor was taken from a man between 18 and 29 years old in good health. Some clones in this sample may be carry-over from other donors' samples. The V and J genes are TRBV18 and TRBJ2-1; perhaps TRBD2 is the D gene, with 6 bases matching. Sequenced material: naive CD4+ T cells from PBMCs. The cell subset or site label corresponds to: CD45RA+ positively selected. The CDR3 sequence is CASSPDYLNNEQFF. The bases are TGTGCCAGCTCACCGGACTACCTAAACAATGAGCAGTTCTTC.